This T cell receptor beta chain was found in a study of blood T cell repertoires in COVID-19. As for the study in general: From T cells, B-cell-depleted T cells, or PBMCs came the material, which was cDNA or gDNA.

V gave up 3 bases and J gave up 5 bases, with 13 bases separating them. The CDR3 spans 15 residues. Germline assignment: CDR1 LGHDT and CDR2 YNNKEL (reference sequence). Original analysis: It was from reference gene primer amplification that nucleated cell counts were estimated. Profiled with immunoSEQ multiplex PCR; TCRdb holds only in-frame clones, not every one. Clone size and V and J calls were adopted from that table, with D and trimming inferred from the DNA. The data show some 150,000 clones, around 87% seen once. This clone was picked up a small number of times. This TCR derives from a man aged 45 to 65 who had recovered from COVID-19. The chain has TRBV3-1 (or the pseudogene TRBV3-2) and TRBJ2-2; D is possibly TRBD2 (7 bases). Source material: peripheral blood. The CDR3 sequence: CASSHRGAGTGELFF. The CDR3 DNA is TGTGCCAGCAGCCATCGGGGGGCCGGAACCGGGGAGCTGTTTTTT.